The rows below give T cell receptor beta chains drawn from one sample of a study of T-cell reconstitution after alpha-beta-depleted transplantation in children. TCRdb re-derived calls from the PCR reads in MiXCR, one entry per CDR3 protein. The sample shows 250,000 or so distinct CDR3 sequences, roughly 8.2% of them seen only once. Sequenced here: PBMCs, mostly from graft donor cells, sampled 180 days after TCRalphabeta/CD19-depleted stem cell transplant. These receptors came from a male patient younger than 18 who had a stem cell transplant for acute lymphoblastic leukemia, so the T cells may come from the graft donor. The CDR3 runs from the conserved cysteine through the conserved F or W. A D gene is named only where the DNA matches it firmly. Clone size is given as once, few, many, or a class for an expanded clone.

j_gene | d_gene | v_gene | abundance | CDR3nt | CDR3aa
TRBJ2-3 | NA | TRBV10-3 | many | TGTGCCATCAGTGAGATTGGGTTTTCTAGCACAGATACGCAGTATTTT | CAISEIGFSSTDTQYF
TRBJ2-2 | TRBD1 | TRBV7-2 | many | TGTGCCAGCAGCCCACGATTTGGACAGGGGAAAGGCGGGGAGCTGTTTTTT | CASSPRFGQGKGGELFF
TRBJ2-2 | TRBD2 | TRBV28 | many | TGTGCCAGCAGTTTACGACTAGCGGGAGCTGGGGGAGCCGGGGAGCTGTTTTTT | CASSLRLAGAGGAGELFF
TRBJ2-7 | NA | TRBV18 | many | TGTGCCAGCTCACCGTTCAAGGGCTACGAGCAGTACTTC | CASSPFKGYEQYF
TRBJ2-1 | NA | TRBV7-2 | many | TGTGCCAGCAGCCGGTGGACGAGCTCCTACAATGAGCAGTTCTTC | CASSRWTSSYNEQFF
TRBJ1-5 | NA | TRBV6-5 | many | TGTGCCAGCAGCCCAGGGGCTCCAGTCCTGAATCAGCCCCAGCATTTT | CASSPGAPVLNQPQHF
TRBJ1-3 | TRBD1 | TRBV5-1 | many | TGCGCCAGCAGCTTGGAACAGGGGGCTCTCTCTGGAAACACCATATATTTT | CASSLEQGALSGNTIYF
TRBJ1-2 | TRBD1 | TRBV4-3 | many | TGCGCCAGCAGCCAAGCGGGACAGGGAAAATCGCGTGGCTACACCTTC | CASSQAGQGKSRGYTF
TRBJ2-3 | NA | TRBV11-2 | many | TGTGCCAGCAGCTTAGGGACGGCTTATCCTACAGATACGCAGTATTTT | CASSLGTAYPTDTQYF
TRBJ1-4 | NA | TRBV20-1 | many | TGCAGTGCTAGAGAAGGGCAGAGTAATGAAAAACTGTTTTTT | CSAREGQSNEKLFF
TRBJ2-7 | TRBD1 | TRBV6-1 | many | TGTGCCAGCAGTGAAGCGCTAGGACAGGGGGCAGGCGAGCAGTACTTC | CASSEALGQGAGEQYF
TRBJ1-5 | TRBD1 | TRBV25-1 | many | TGTGCCAGCAGTGGGACAGGTTATAGCAATCAGCCCCAGCATTTT | CASSGTGYSNQPQHF